This entry lists 10 T cell receptor beta chains sequenced from one sample in a study of graft-versus-host responses after intestinal transplantation. For these TCRs, the target antigens are not known. The protocol was immunoSEQ multiplex PCR, while the TCRdb copy is restricted to in-frame clones and leaves out a portion. The sample yields some 86,000 clones, around nine tenths seen once. The specimen comprised unstimulated CD8+ T cells sorted from spleen or lymph node cells, sampled before intestinal transplant. The receptors come from a human donor who received an intestinal transplant.

The chain couples TRBV9 to TRBJ2-5; 7 nucleotides match TRBD1. In germline, CDR1 is SGDLS, CDR2 YYNGEE. This CDR3 comprises 14 residues. After removal of 0 bases from V and 5 bases from J, the junction contained 4 bases not matched to a gene. The CDR3 loop reads CASSVETGAETQYF. The CDR3 DNA sequence: TGTGCCAGCAGCGTAGAAACAGGGGCTGAGACCCAGTACTTC.

The chain uses TRBV9 and TRBJ2-3; 15 bases map to TRBD2. This CDR3 is 21 amino acids long. Germline CDR1 reads SGDLS; CDR2 reads YYNGEE. Unmatched junction bases numbered 19, after V lost 2 bases and J lost 6 bases. This CDR3 is CASSVSGLAGGPDYRGDTQYF. The CDR3 DNA follows: TGTGCCAGCAGCGTCTCGGGACTAGCGGGAGGCCCCGATTATCGTGGGGATACGCAGTATTTT.

The chain has TRBV29-1 and TRBJ2-3, with D possibly TRBD2 on 6 matching bases. In germline, CDR1 is SQVTM, CDR2 ANQGSEA. CDR3 length: 14 residues. Trimming took off 4 bases at V and 2 bases at J, with 13 bases between the two ends. CDR3 in amino acids: CSVAGLEATDTQYF. The CDR3 DNA reads as TGCAGCGTTGCGGGACTGGAGGCCACAGATACGCAGTATTTT.

This chain joins TRBV7-3 and TRBJ2-3; D may correspond to TRBD1 or TRBD2 (5 bases each). Trimming took 5 bases from V and 6 from J, leaving 21 bases between them. The V gene's germline CDR1 is SGHTA and CDR2 FQGTGA. The CDR3 extends over 16 amino acids. In DNA, the CDR3 is TGTGCCAGCAGCCCTGAGAAGTATGGGGGAGCTGATACGCAGTATTTT. It specifies CASSPEKYGGADTQYF.

As to this clone: A junction end diverges from the germline sequence, so it may reflect a read error. The chain uses TRBV7-9 and TRBJ2-3; D possibly corresponds to TRBD1 (6 bases). The CDR3 sequence is 12 residues long. Germline CDR1 is SEHNR and CDR2 is FQNEAQ (reference sequence). CDR3 amino acids: CASSDQGGHSSF. CDR3 DNA sequence: TGTGCCAGCAGCGACCAAGGGGGACACTCCTCTTTT.

This clone was found a few times. This chain links TRBV5-1 with TRBJ2-2; TRBD1 might be the D (5 bases). Per germline, CDR1 SGHRS and CDR2 YFSETQ. V lost 1 base to trimming and J lost 4 bases, with 14 bases between them. The CDR3 extends over 16 amino acids. CDR3 loop: CASSLQAQGITGELFF. The DNA for the CDR3 is TGCGCCAGCAGCTTGCAAGCCCAGGGAATCACCGGGGAGCTGTTTTTT.

The chain recombines TRBV10-2 with TRBJ2-7; no firm D call. V was clipped by 9 bases and J by 3 bases, with 12 bases between them. This CDR3 has 12 residues. In germline, CDR1 is WSHSY, CDR2 SAAADI. CDR3: CASKGTDYEQYF. The CDR3 region has the DNA TGCGCCAGTAAAGGTACAGACTACGAGCAGTACTTC.

As concerns this clone: The same CDR3 also results from other DNA sequences found in this sample. The V and J genes are TRBV4-1 and TRBJ2-5; D call uncertain. Looked up from germline, CDR1 is MGHRA and CDR2 is YSYEKL. Between the trimmed V and J ends, which lost 3 bases and 0 bases, there was a span of 11 bases. CDR3 length: 15 amino acids. The CDR3 region has the DNA TGCGCCAGCAGCCAGGCCCCAGAGTACCAAGAGACCCAGTACTTC. This encodes CASSQAPEYQETQYF.

In its sample, this clone was seen a few times. The CDR3 nucleotides are TGTGCCAGCAGTAGGACTGGGGAAAAACTGTTTTTT. This gives the protein CASSRTGEKLFF. This chain connects TRBV6-1 to TRBJ1-4; D uncertain. With 5 bases removed from V and 8 bases from J, the gap between germline ends came to 9 bases. The CDR3 has 12 residues. Per germline, CDR1 MNHNS and CDR2 SASEGT.

The chain uses TRBV5-1 and TRBJ2-1, with 9 nucleotides matching TRBD2. The ends lost 2 bases at V and 3 bases at J; junction bases unmatched: 9. Germline-derived CDR1 and CDR2 are SGHRS and YFSETQ. The CDR3 length is 17 residues. CDR3 protein: CASSFSAGGGFYNEQFF. In nucleotides, the CDR3 is TGCGCCAGCAGCTTTTCGGCGGGAGGGGGGTTCTACAATGAGCAGTTCTTC.